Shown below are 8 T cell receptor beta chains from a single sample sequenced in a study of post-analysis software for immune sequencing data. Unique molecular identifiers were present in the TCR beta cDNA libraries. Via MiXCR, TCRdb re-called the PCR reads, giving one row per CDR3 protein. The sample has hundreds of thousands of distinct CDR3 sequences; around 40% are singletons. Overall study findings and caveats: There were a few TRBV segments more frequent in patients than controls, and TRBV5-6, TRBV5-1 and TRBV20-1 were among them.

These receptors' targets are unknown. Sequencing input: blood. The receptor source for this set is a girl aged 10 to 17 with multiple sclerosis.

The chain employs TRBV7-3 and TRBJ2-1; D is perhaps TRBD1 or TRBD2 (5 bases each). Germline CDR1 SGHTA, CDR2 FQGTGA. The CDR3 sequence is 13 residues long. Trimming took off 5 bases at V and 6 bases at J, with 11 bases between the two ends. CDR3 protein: CASSPAGGNEQFF. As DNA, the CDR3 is TGTGCCAGCAGCCCCGCTGGGGGCAATGAGCAGTTCTTC.

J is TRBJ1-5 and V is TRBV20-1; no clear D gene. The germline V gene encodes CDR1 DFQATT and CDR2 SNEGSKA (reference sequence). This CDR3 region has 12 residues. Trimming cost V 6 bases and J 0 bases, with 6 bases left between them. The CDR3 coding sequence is TGCAGTGCACTGTTTAGCAATCAGCCCCAGCATTTT. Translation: CSALFSNQPQHF.

The CDR3 DNA follows: TGTGCCAGCAGCTTAGGACCCGGTCGCATCCAGCCCTATGGCTACACCTTC. Its translation: CASSLGPGRIQPYGYTF. The chain combines TRBV7-9 with TRBJ1-2; D unclear. The germline V gene has CDR1 SEHNR and CDR2 FQNEAQ (reference sequence). The CDR3 consists of 17 residues. V lost 1 base and J lost 4, with 19 bases in between. Using reference TRBV7-9 and TRBJ1-2 for the parts outside the CDR3, the full variable domain is DTGVSQNPRHKITKRGQNVTFRCDPISEHNRLYWYRQTLGQGPEFLTYFQNEAQLEKSRLLSDRFSAERPKGSFSTLEIQRTEQGDSAMYLCASSLGPGRIQPYGYTFGSGTRLTVV.

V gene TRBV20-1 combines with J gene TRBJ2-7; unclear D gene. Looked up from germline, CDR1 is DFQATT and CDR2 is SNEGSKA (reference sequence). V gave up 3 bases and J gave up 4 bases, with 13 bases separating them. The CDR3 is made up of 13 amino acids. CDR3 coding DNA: TGCAGTGCTAGTAACGGGCCTCTTTACGAGCAGTACTTC. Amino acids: CSASNGPLYEQYF.

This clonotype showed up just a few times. CDR3 sequence (DNA): TGCAGTGCTAGGAAGGGCAATGAGCAGTTCTTC. It yields the protein CSARKGNEQFF. The chain is built from TRBV20-1 and TRBJ2-1; D remains unclear. Germline CDR1 and CDR2: DFQATT and SNEGSKA (reference sequence). V dropped 3 bases and J dropped 6 bases, with 6 bases sitting between them. CDR3 size: 11 residues.

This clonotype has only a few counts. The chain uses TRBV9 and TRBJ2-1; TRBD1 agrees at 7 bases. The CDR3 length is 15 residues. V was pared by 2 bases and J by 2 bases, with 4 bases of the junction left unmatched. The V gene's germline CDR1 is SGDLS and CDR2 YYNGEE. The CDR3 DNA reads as TGTGCCAGCAGCGTGTCCAGGGGGACCTACAATGAGCAGTTCTTC. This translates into CASSVSRGTYNEQFF.

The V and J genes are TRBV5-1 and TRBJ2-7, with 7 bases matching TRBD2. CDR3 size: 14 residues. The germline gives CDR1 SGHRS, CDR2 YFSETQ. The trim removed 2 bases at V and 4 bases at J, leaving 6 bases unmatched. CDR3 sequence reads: CASSFHRDYYEQYF. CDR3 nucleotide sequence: TGCGCCAGCAGCTTCCACCGGGACTATTACGAGCAGTACTTC.

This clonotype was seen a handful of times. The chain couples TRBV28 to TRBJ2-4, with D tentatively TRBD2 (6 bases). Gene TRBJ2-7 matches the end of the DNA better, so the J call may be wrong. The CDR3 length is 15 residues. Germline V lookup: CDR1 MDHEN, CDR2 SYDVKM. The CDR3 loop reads CASSIGPTSPYEQYF. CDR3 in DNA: TGTGCCAGCAGTATTGGGCCGACTAGTCCCTACGAGCAGTACTTC.